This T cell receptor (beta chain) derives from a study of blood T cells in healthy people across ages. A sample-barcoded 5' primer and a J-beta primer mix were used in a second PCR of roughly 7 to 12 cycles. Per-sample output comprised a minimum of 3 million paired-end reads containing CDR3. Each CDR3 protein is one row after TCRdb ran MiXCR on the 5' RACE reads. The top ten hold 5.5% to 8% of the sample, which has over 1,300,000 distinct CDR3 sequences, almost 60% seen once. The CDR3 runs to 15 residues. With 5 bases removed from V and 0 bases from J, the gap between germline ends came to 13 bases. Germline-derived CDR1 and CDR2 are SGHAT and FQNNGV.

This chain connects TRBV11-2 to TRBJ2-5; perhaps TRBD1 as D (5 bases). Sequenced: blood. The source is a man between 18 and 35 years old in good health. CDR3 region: CASSPGSRDQETQYF. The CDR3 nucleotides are TGTGCCAGCAGCCCCGGGTCCAGGGACCAAGAGACCCAGTACTTC. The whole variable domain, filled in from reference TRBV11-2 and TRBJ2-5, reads EAGVAQSPRYKIIEKRQSVAFWCNPISGHATLYWYQQILGQGPKLLIQFQNNGVVDDSQLPKDRFSAERLKGVDSTLKIQPAKLEDSAVYLCASSPGSRDQETQYFGPGTRLLVL.